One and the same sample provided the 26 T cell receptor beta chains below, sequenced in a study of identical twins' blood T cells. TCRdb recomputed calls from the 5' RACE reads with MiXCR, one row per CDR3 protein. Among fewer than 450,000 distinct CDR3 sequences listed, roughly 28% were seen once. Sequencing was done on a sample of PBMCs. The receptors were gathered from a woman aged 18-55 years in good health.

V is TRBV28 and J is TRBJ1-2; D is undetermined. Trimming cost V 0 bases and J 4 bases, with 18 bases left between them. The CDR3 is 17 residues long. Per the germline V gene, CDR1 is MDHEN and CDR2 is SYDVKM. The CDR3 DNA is TGTGCCAGCAGTTTATGGGGCCGGGTCAGAGACCTCTATGGCTACACCTTC. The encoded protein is CASSLWGRVRDLYGYTF.

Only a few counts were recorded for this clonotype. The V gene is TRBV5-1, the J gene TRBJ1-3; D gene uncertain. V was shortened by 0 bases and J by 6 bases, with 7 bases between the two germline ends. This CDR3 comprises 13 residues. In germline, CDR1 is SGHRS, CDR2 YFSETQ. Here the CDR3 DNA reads TGCGCCAGCAGCTTGGGGGAGGCAAACACCATATATTTT. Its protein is CASSLGEANTIYF. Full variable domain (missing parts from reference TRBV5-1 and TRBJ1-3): KAGVTQTPRYLIKTRGQQVTLSCSPISGHRSVSWYQQTPGQGLQFLFEYFSETQRNKGNFPGRFSGRQFSNSRSEMNVSTLELGDSALYLCASSLGEANTIYFGEGSWLTVV.

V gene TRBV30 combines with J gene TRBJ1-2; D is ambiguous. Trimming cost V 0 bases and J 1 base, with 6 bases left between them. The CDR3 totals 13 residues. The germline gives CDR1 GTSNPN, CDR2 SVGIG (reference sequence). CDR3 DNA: TGTGCCTGGAGTGTACCGTATAACTATGGCTACACCTTC. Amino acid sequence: CAWSVPYNYGYTF. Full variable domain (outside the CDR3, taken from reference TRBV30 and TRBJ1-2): SQTIHQWPATLVQPVGSPLSLECTVEGTSNPNLYWYRQAAGRGLQLLFYSVGIGQISSEVPQNLSASRPQDRQFILSSKKLLLSDSGFYLCAWSVPYNYGYTFGSGTRLTVV.

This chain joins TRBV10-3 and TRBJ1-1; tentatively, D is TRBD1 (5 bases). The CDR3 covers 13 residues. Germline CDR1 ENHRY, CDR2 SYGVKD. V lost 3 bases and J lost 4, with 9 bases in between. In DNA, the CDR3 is TGTGCCATCAGTGAATTGGGGACCACTGAAGCTTTCTTT. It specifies CAISELGTTEAFF.

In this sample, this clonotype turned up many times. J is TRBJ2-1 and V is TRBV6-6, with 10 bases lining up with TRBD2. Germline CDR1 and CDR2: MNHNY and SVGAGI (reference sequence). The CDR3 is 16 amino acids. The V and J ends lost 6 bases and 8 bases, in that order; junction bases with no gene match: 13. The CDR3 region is CASSYPEGLAGDEQFF. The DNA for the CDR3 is TGTGCCAGCAGCTACCCCGAGGGGCTAGCGGGAGATGAGCAGTTCTTC.

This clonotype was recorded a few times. CDR3 protein: CASSLLTENYGYTF. The CDR3 DNA sequence: TGTGCCAGCAGCCTGTTGACAGAGAACTATGGCTACACCTTC. The V call is TRBV3-1, the J call TRBJ1-2; D may be TRBD1 (5 bases). Germline V gene data show CDR1 as LGHDT and CDR2 as YNNKEL (reference sequence). Between the trimmed V and J ends, which lost 4 bases and 2 bases, there was a span of 11 bases. The CDR3 is 14 amino acids.

CDR3: CASSQGTGAGELFF. CDR3 DNA: TGCGCCAGCAGCCAGGGCACCGGGGCCGGGGAGCTGTTTTTT. The chain uses TRBV4-3 and TRBJ2-2, with D perhaps TRBD2 (5 bases). Germline values: CDR1 LGHNA, CDR2 YSLEER. Trimming cost V 3 bases and J 6 bases, with 11 bases left between them. The CDR3 is 14 residues long.

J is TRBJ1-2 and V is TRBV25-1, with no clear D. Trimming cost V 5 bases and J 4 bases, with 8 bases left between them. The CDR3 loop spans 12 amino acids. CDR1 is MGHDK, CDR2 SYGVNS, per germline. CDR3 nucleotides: TGTGCCAGCAGTACTCAAGGCTATGGCTACACCTTC. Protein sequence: CASSTQGYGYTF.

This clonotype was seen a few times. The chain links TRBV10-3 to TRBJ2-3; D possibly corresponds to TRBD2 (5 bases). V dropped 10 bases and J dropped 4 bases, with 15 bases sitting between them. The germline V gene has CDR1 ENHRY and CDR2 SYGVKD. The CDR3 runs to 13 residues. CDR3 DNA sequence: TGTGCCAGTAAAAGAGAGGGCGCAGATACGCAGTATTTT. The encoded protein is CASKREGADTQYF.

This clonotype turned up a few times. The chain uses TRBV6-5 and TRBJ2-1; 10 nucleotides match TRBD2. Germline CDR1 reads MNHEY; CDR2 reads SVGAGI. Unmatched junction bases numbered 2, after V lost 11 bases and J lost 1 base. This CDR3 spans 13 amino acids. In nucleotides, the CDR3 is TGTGCCTTAGCGGGGGGATCCTACAATGAGCAGTTCTTC. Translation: CALAGGSYNEQFF.

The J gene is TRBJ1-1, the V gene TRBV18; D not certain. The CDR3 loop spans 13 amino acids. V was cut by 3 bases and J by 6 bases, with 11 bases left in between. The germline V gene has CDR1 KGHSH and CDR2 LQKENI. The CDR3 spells CASSPEGKAEAFF. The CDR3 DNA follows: TGTGCCAGCTCACCGGAGGGTAAGGCTGAAGCTTTCTTT.

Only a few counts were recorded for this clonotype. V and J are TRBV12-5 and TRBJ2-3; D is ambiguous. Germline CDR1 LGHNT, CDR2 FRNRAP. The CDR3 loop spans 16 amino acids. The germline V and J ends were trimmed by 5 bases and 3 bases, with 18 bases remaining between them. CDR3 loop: CASGEPLAVPTDTQYF. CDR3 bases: TGTGCTAGTGGTGAGCCACTGGCGGTCCCGACAGATACGCAGTATTTT.

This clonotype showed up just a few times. CDR3 amino acids: CASSQGRGNNQPQHF. The CDR3 DNA reads TGCGCCAGCAGCCAGGGAAGGGGCAACAATCAGCCCCAGCATTTT. The chain couples TRBV4-1 to TRBJ1-5, with D tentatively TRBD1 (5 bases). Germline lookup yields CDR1 MGHRA and CDR2 YSYEKL. The CDR3 totals 15 residues. Between the trimmed V and J ends, which lost 3 bases and 3 bases, there was a span of 12 bases.

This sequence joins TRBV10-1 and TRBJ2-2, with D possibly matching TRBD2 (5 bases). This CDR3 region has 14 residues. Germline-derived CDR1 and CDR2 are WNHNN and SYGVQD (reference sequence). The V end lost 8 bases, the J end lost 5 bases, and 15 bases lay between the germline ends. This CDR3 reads CASGGTVGTGELFF. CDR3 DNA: TGCGCCAGCGGAGGCACCGTTGGGACCGGGGAGCTGTTTTTT.

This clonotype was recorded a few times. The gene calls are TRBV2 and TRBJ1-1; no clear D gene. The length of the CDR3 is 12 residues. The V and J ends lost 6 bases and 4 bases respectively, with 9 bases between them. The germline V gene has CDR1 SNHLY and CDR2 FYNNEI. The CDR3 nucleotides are TGTGCCAGCAGGAGGGATGGCACTGAAGCTTTCTTT. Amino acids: CASRRDGTEAFF.

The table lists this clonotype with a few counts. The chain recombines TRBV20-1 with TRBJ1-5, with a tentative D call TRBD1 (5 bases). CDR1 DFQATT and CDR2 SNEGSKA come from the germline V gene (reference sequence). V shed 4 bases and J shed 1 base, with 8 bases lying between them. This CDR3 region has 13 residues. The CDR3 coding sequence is TGCAGTGCTAAAGGGGACAGCAATCAGCCCCAGCATTTT. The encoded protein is CSAKGDSNQPQHF.

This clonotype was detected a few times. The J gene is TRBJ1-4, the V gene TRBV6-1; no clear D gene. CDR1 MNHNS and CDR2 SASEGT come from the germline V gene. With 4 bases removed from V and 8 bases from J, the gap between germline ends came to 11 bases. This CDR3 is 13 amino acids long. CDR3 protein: CASSGANGEKLFF. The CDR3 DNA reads TGTGCCAGCAGTGGAGCGAATGGGGAAAAACTGTTTTTT.

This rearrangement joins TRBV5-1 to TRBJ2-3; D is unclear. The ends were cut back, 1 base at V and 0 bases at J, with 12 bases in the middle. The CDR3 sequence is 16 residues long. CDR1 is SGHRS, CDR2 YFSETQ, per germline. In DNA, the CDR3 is TGCGCCAGCAGCTTGATCTCGCGGATAAGCACAGATACGCAGTATTTT. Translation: CASSLISRISTDTQYF.

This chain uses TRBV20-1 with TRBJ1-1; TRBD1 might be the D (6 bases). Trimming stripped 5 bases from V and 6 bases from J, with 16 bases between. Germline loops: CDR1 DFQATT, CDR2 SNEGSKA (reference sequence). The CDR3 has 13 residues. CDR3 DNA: TGCAGTGCTGGACAGCCAAAGGACGCTGAAGCTTTCTTT. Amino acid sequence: CSAGQPKDAEAFF.

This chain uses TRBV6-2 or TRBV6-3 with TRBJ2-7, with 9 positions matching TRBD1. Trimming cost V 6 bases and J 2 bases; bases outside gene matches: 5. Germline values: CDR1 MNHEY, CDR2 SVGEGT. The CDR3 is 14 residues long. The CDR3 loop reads CASRSTGGPYEQYF. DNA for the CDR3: TGTGCCAGCAGATCGACAGGGGGTCCCTACGAGCAGTACTTC.

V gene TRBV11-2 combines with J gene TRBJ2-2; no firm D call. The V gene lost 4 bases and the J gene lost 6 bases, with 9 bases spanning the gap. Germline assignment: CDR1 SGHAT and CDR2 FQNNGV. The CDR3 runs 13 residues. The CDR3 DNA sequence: TGTGCCAGCAGCTCGCTCAGCCCCGGGGAGCTGTTTTTT. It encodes CASSSLSPGELFF.

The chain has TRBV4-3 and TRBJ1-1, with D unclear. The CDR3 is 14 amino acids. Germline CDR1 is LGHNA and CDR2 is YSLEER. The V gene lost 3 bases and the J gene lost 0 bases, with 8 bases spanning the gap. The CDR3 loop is CASSQDEMNTEAFF. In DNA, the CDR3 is TGCGCCAGCAGCCAGGATGAGATGAACACTGAAGCTTTCTTT.

In DNA form, the CDR3 reads TGTGCCAGTACAACTGACAGCAGCACAGATACGCAGTATTTT. Translating it yields CASTTDSSTDTQYF. V is TRBV19 and J is TRBJ2-3; D possibly corresponds to TRBD1 (5 bases). This CDR3 has 14 amino acids. Trimming pared 7 bases from V and 0 bases from J, leaving 11 bases between. Germline CDR1 LNHDA, CDR2 SQIVND (reference sequence).

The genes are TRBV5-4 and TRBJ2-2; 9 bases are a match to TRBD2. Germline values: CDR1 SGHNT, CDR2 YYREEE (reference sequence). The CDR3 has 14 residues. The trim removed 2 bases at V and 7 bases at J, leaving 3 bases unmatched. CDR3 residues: CASSLLAGGGELFF. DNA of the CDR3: TGTGCCAGCAGCTTACTAGCGGGCGGCGGGGAGCTGTTTTTT.

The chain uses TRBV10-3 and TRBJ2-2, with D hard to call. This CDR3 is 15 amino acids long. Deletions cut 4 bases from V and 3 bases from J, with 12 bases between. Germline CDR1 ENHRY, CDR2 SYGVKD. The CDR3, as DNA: TGTGCCATCAGTGTATTCGGGTTGGACACCGGGGAGCTGTTTTTT. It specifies CAISVFGLDTGELFF.

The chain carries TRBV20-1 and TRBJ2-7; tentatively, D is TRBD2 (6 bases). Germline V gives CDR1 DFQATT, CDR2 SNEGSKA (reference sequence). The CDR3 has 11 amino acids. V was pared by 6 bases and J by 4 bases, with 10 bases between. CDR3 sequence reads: CSARLEYEQYF. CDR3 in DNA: TGCAGTGCCAGACTAGAATACGAGCAGTACTTC.